The 15 T cell receptor beta chains below were found in one sample sequenced in a study of CD8 T cells in ankylosing spondylitis (dated by TCRdb to the late 2010s). The method was 5' RACE. The instrument was an Illumina HiSeq 2500. TCRdb reanalyzed the raw reads on its own, using fastp at Q25 for trimming and MiXCR for clone calling, and kept in-frame beta chains. One record per CDR3 amino acid sequence lists the most common genes and DNA. The sample table shows about 92,000 distinct CDR3 sequences, and about 8.1% are seen once. Jointly, the top ten make up roughly 5.6% of the sample. Sequencing was done on a sample of blood, either unsorted or a sorted T cell fraction (not recorded which). All receptors come from a male donor with ankylosing spondylitis or in good health (not recorded which).

This clonotype has at least ten counts. This chain's CDR3 is CASSPTNTGELFF. The CDR3 bases are TGTGCCAGCAGCCCTACGAACACCGGGGAGCTGTTTTTT. The J gene is TRBJ2-2, the V gene TRBV7-6; D gene unclear. There are 13 residues in the CDR3. Germline CDR1 SGHVS, CDR2 FNYEAQ. Deletions cut 5 bases from V and 0 bases from J, with 4 bases between.

The V call is TRBV5-1, the J call TRBJ2-2; D may be TRBD2 (7 bases). Germline CDR1 and CDR2: SGHRS and YFSETQ. V dropped 0 bases and J dropped 2 bases, with 8 bases sitting between them. The CDR3 is made up of 15 amino acids. CDR3 bases: TGCGCCAGCAGCTTGGCGGGGGGCAACACCGGGGAGCTGTTTTTT. Translation gives CASSLAGGNTGELFF. Drawing the rest from reference TRBV5-1 and TRBJ2-2, the complete variable domain is KAGVTQTPRYLIKTRGQQVTLSCSPISGHRSVSWYQQTPGQGLQFLFEYFSETQRNKGNFPGRFSGRQFSNSRSEMNVSTLELGDSALYLCASSLAGGNTGELFFGEGSRLTVL.

This clonotype has just a few counts. The chain links TRBV5-1 to TRBJ2-1; weak D call: TRBD2 (6 bases). CDR1 and CDR2 from the germline V gene are SGHRS and YFSETQ. V lost 4 bases, J lost 8 bases, and 16 bases lay in between. This CDR3 is 14 amino acids long. This chain's CDR3 is CASSAGLPRYEQFF. The CDR3 nucleotides read TGCGCCAGCAGCGCGGGACTCCCCCGCTATGAGCAGTTCTTC.

This clonotype has at least ten counts. The gene calls are TRBV29-1 and TRBJ2-4; no clear D gene. Trimming pared 1 base from V and 5 bases from J, leaving 15 bases between. Looked up from germline, CDR1 is SQVTM and CDR2 is ANQGSEA. The CDR3 has 15 residues. The CDR3 spells CSVEGLGPYQNIQYF. The CDR3 DNA reads TGCAGCGTTGAAGGCTTAGGGCCCTACCAAAACATTCAGTACTTC.

This clonotype was counted at least ten times. The J gene is TRBJ2-1, the V gene TRBV5-1, with a possible D match to TRBD2 (6 bases). Germline V lookup: CDR1 SGHRS, CDR2 YFSETQ. This CDR3 has 14 residues. Trimming removed 5 bases at V and 6 bases at J, with 15 bases between. CDR3 in DNA: TGCGCCAGCAGATCTCTCGGGGGAGGCAATGAGCAGTTCTTC. Translating gives CASRSLGGGNEQFF. Full variable domain (outside the CDR3, taken from reference TRBV5-1 and TRBJ2-1): KAGVTQTPRYLIKTRGQQVTLSCSPISGHRSVSWYQQTPGQGLQFLFEYFSETQRNKGNFPGRFSGRQFSNSRSEMNVSTLELGDSALYLCASRSLGGGNEQFFGPGTRLTVL.

This clonotype has ten or more counts. The chain recombines TRBV30 with TRBJ2-2; D is possibly TRBD2 (6 bases). The CDR3 is 13 amino acids. Trimming removed 2 bases from V and 5 bases from J, with 9 bases in between. Germline lookup yields CDR1 GTSNPN and CDR2 SVGIG (reference sequence). The chain's CDR3 is CAWSTGVTGELFF. CDR3 bases: TGTGCCTGGAGTACGGGGGTAACCGGGGAGCTGTTTTTT.

In this sample, this clonotype turned up many times. The chain couples TRBV12-3 or TRBV12-4 to TRBJ1-5, with a tentative D call TRBD1 (5 bases). This CDR3 has 14 amino acids. V lost 6 bases and J lost 2, with 11 bases in between. The CDR3: CASRGTGGNQPQHF. For the CDR3, the DNA is TGTGCCAGCAGGGGGACGGGAGGCAATCAGCCCCAGCATTTT.

The chain recombines TRBV27 with TRBJ2-3; perhaps TRBD1 as D (5 bases). The CDR3 loop spans 14 amino acids. Trimming pared 5 bases from V and 4 bases from J, leaving 13 bases between. The germline gives CDR1 MNHEY, CDR2 SMNVEV (reference sequence). CDR3: CASSLRQFADTQYF. CDR3 nucleotide sequence: TGTGCCAGCAGTCTCCGACAGTTCGCAGATACGCAGTATTTT.

This chain links TRBV12-3 or TRBV12-4 with TRBJ1-5; D is possibly TRBD1 (5 bases). Trimming stripped 6 bases from V and 8 bases from J, with 14 bases between. The CDR3 totals 13 residues. In DNA, the CDR3 is TGTGCCAGCAGGTCTACAGGAGTTGAGCCCCAGCATTTT. This encodes CASRSTGVEPQHF.

This clonotype was observed many times. The V call is TRBV28, the J call TRBJ2-1, with D perhaps matching TRBD1 (6 bases). Germline V gene data show CDR1 as MDHEN and CDR2 as SYDVKM. CDR3 length: 15 amino acids. Trimming pared 6 bases from V and 3 bases from J, leaving 15 bases between. This chain's CDR3 is CASRYRDTGYNEQFF. CDR3 in DNA: TGTGCCAGCAGATACCGGGACACCGGCTACAATGAGCAGTTCTTC.

Many counts were recorded for this clonotype. This chain joins TRBV20-1 and TRBJ2-3; 9 bases align to TRBD1. Germline loops: CDR1 DFQATT, CDR2 SNEGSKA (reference sequence). J gave up 4 bases and V 5 bases, and 7 bases lay outside the gene matches. CDR3 length: 14 residues. CDR3 amino acids: CSAFYRGRSDTQYF. In DNA form, the CDR3 reads TGCAGTGCTTTTTACAGGGGGCGCTCAGATACGCAGTATTTT.

In this sample, this clonotype turned up many times. The V and J genes are TRBV5-6 and TRBJ1-2, with D possibly TRBD1 on 5 matching bases. Germline CDR1 SGHDT, CDR2 YYEEEE. The CDR3 has 15 amino acids. V was shortened by 5 bases and J by 5 bases, with 19 bases between the two germline ends. In nucleotides, the CDR3 is TGTGCCAGCAGGGAGGGTACAGGCGCTGTTTATGGCTACACCTTC. It codes for CASREGTGAVYGYTF.

V and J are TRBV7-9 and TRBJ1-5; TRBD1 is a possible D gene (5 bases). V gave up 5 bases and J gave up 0 bases, with 11 bases separating them. The CDR3 loop spans 15 amino acids. Germline V lookup: CDR1 SEHNR, CDR2 FQNEAQ (reference sequence). The CDR3 bases are TGTGCCAGCAGCCAGGGACCCTATAGCAATCAGCCCCAGCATTTT. Amino acids: CASSQGPYSNQPQHF. The full variable domain, rest sourced from reference TRBV7-9 and TRBJ1-5, is DTGVSQNPRHKITKRGQNVTFRCDPISEHNRLYWYRQTLGQGPEFLTYFQNEAQLEKSRLLSDRFSAERPKGSFSTLEIQRTEQGDSAMYLCASSQGPYSNQPQHFGDGTRLSIL.

This clonotype was detected ten times or more. The rearrangement uses TRBV3-1 and TRBJ2-1, with 11 nucleotides matching TRBD1. Germline CDR1 and CDR2: LGHDT and YNNKEL (reference sequence). Unmatched junction bases numbered 5, after V lost 4 bases and J lost 3 bases. This CDR3 has 16 residues. The CDR3: CASSLDGTGGYNEQFF. The CDR3, as DNA: TGTGCCAGCAGCCTAGATGGGACAGGGGGCTACAATGAGCAGTTCTTC.

The chain couples TRBV11-2 to TRBJ2-3, with 9 bases aligning to TRBD2. V was clipped by 3 bases and J by 2 bases; unmatched bases: 6. The CDR3 is made up of 16 amino acids. Looked up from germline, CDR1 is SGHAT and CDR2 is FQNNGV. This CDR3 is CASSFRAGGLTDTQYF. In nucleotides, the CDR3 is TGTGCCAGCAGCTTCAGGGCGGGGGGGCTCACAGATACGCAGTATTTT.